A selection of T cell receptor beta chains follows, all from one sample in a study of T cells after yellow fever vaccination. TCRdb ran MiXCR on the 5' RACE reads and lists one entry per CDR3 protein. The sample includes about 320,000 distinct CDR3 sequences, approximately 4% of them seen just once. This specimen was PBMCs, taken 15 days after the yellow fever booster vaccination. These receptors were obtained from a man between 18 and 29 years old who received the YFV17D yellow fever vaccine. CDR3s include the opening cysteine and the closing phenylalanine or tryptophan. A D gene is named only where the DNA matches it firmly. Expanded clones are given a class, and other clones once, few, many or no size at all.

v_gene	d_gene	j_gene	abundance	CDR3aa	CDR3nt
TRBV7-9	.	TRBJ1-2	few	CASSSGSETHYGYTF	TGTGCCAGCAGCTCGGGCAGCGAAACCCACTATGGCTACACCTTC
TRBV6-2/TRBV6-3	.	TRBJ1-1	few	CASSYTLDGSTEAFF	TGTGCCAGCAGTTACACCCTGGACGGATCGACTGAAGCTTTCTTT
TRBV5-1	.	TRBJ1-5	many	CASSLDGVAPQHF	TGCGCCAGCAGCCTGGACGGGGTTGCGCCCCAGCATTTT
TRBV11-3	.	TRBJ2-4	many	CASSQGRENIQYF	TGTGCCAGCAGTCAGGGGAGAGAAAACATTCAGTACTTC
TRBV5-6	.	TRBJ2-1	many	CASSPTGTVDNEQFF	TGTGCCAGCAGCCCAACCGGGACGGTCGACAATGAGCAGTTCTTC
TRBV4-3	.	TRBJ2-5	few	CASSHKLGQETQYF	TGCGCCAGCAGCCACAAACTGGGGCAGGAGACCCAGTACTTC
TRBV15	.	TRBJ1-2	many	CATSEGPAYGYTF	TGTGCCACCAGCGAAGGTCCGGCCTATGGCTACACCTTC
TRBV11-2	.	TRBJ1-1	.	CASSPGLGAEAFF	TGTGCCAGCAGTCCAGGGTTGGGGGCTGAAGCTTTCTTT
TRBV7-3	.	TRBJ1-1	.	CASSTKGETNTEAFF	TGTGCCAGCAGCACGAAGGGGGAAACGAACACTGAAGCTTTCTTT
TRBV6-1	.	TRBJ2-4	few	CASSDGNTNKNIQYF	TGTGCCAGCAGTGATGGGAATACCAATAAAAACATTCAGTACTTC
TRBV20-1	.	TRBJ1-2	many	CSAFGVWDGYTF	TGCAGTGCATTCGGGGTATGGGATGGCTACACCTTC
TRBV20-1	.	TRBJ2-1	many	CSARDRGPYNEQFF	TGCAGTGCTAGGGACCGGGGGCCCTACAATGAGCAGTTCTTC
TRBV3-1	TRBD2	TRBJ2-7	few	CASSHQRGGSYEQYF	TGTGCCAGCAGCCACCAACGGGGGGGATCCTACGAGCAGTACTTC
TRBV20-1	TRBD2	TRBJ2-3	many	CSAMSIAGGPVPDTQYF	TGCAGTGCAATGAGTATAGCGGGGGGGCCGGTACCAGATACGCAGTATTTT